There are many counts of the clone carrying this T cell receptor beta chain. Its antigen remains unidentified. The CDR3 consists of 16 residues. CDR1 is KGHSH and CDR2 is LQKENI in the germline V gene. Trimming removed 4 bases from V and 1 base from J; junction bases left unmatched: 8. TCRdb re-called the reads through MiXCR, storing one row per CDR3 protein. The sample lists 85,000 to 120,000 distinct CDR3 sequences, about 15% occurring once. This entry comes from a study of T cell repertoires in cytomegalovirus infection. Study context: Matching HLA type and CMV infection were both indicated by public TCR beta signatures.

Study findings and constraints: Cumulative public TCR beta family frequency identified carriers of CMV plus the relevant HLA. HLA-C-restricted CMV-specific TCR beta clonotypes were dominant in the ex vivo response.

What was sequenced was PBMCs. This TCR derives from a human donor in good health (CMV status not recorded). Some clones in this sample may be carry-over from other donors' samples. This chain links TRBV18 with TRBJ2-3; 7 bases match TRBD2. CDR3 in DNA: TGTGCCAGCTCACGCGGCGGGGGAGGTCGCACAGATACGCAGTATTTT. Encoded protein: CASSRGGGGRTDTQYF.